Each of the 24 T cell receptor beta chains below was sequenced from the same sample in a study of T-cell memory formation after mild COVID-19. Each CDR3 protein is one row after TCRdb ran MiXCR on the 5' RACE reads. The sample includes about 340,000 distinct CDR3 sequences, under 25% of them seen just once. The sample was PBMCs or a T cell subset sorted from them (not recorded which). The receptors originated from an adult woman who had mild COVID-19 (a few samples of this study predate the infection). Cell type and time point are not known.

The chain links TRBV30 to TRBJ2-3; 7 nucleotides match TRBD2. CDR1 is GTSNPN, CDR2 SVGIG, per germline (reference sequence). The CDR3 length is 14 residues. V lost 2 bases and J lost 7; bases outside the gene matches: 9. The CDR3 DNA sequence: TGTGCCTGGAGTCGGCAGGGAGGGGCATATACGCAGTATTTT. Translating it yields CAWSRQGGAYTQYF.

The V call is TRBV12-3 or TRBV12-4, the J call TRBJ1-1; D remains unclear. V lost 4 bases and J 10 bases, leaving 13 bases between the germline ends. This CDR3 contains 12 residues. CDR3 protein: CASSWPSGGAFF. The CDR3 DNA reads TGTGCCAGCAGTTGGCCCTCTGGAGGAGCTTTCTTT.

This rearrangement joins TRBV11-3 to TRBJ2-3; TRBD2 is a possible D gene (6 bases). The CDR3 contains 16 residues. Germline CDR1 SGHNT, CDR2 YENEEA. V was clipped by 5 bases and J by 4 bases, with 19 bases between them. CDR3 in amino acids: CASSPLGGADSDTQYF. CDR3 DNA sequence: TGTGCCAGCAGCCCTCTGGGGGGAGCGGACTCAGATACGCAGTATTTT.

This chain connects TRBV14 to TRBJ2-3, with unresolved D. The CDR3 is made up of 11 amino acids. The V and J ends lost 4 bases and 5 bases respectively, with 4 bases between them. Germline CDR1 and CDR2: SGHDN and FVKESK. In DNA, the CDR3 is TGTGCCAGCAGCCGCCAAGATACGCAGTATTTT. Translated, it gives CASSRQDTQYF.

In its sample, this clonotype was seen a few times. This sequence joins TRBV4-1 and TRBJ1-3; no definite D call. CDR1 is MGHRA and CDR2 is YSYEKL in the germline V gene. This CDR3 comprises 14 residues. Between the trimmed V and J ends, which lost 1 base and 2 bases, there was a span of 6 bases. This CDR3 reads CASSQGLAGNTIYF. The CDR3 nucleotides are TGCGCCAGCAGCCAAGGGTTGGCTGGAAACACCATATATTTT.

V usage is TRBV2 and J usage is TRBJ2-5; D gene unclear. V was shortened by 7 bases and J by 4 bases, with 10 bases between the two germline ends. Germline lookup yields CDR1 SNHLY and CDR2 FYNNEI. This CDR3 comprises 12 residues. Written as DNA, the CDR3 is TGTGCCAGCACGGGTATCCGAGAGACCCAGTACTTC. This codes for CASTGIRETQYF.

This sequence joins TRBV29-1 and TRBJ2-7, with D possibly TRBD1 on 6 matching bases. CDR3 length: 10 residues. Trimming shortened V by 7 bases and J by 6 bases, and 10 bases separated the two germline ends. Germline CDR1 SQVTM, CDR2 ANQGSEA. In DNA form, the CDR3 reads TGCAGCGCCGGGGACACCGAGCAGTACTTC. It codes for CSAGDTEQYF.

This clonotype was seen more than once but under ten times. The chain employs TRBV7-2 and TRBJ2-3; TRBD2 might be the D (5 bases). The germline V gene has CDR1 SGHTA and CDR2 FQGNSA. This CDR3 region has 17 residues. V lost 1 base, J lost 3 bases, and 17 bases lay in between. CDR3 sequence reads: CASSLDPFAGGTDTQYF. DNA for the CDR3: TGTGCCAGCAGCTTAGACCCCTTTGCGGGCGGAACAGATACGCAGTATTTT.

This sequence joins TRBV18 and TRBJ2-5; D possibly corresponds to TRBD2 (5 bases). Germline V gene sequence: CDR1 KGHSH, CDR2 LQKENI. Trimming stripped 3 bases from V and 4 bases from J, with 12 bases between. CDR3 length: 14 residues. This chain's CDR3 is CASSPLGGGETQYF. As DNA, the CDR3 is TGTGCCAGCTCACCCCTTGGAGGAGGAGAGACCCAGTACTTC.

This chain links TRBV2 with TRBJ1-1; the D gene is possibly TRBD1 (5 bases). The germline CDR1 and CDR2 sequences are SNHLY and FYNNEI. The CDR3 totals 14 residues. Between the trimmed V and J ends, which lost 3 bases and 4 bases, there was a span of 12 bases. CDR3 DNA sequence: TGTGCCAGCAGTGATCGGGGCGTAGGCACTGAAGCTTTCTTT. The encoded protein is CASSDRGVGTEAFF.

The genes are TRBV4-1 and TRBJ2-1; the match to TRBD1 covers 7 bases. The V segment lost 5 bases and the J segment 4 bases; nucleotides outside the gene matches: 5. The CDR3 extends over 14 amino acids. Germline V gene lookup returns CDR1 MGHRA and CDR2 YSYEKL. The CDR3 loop is CASSNRDSYNEQFF. CDR3 nucleotides: TGCGCCAGCAGCAACCGGGACAGTTACAATGAGCAGTTCTTC.

In this sample, this clonotype turned up a few times. J is TRBJ2-5 and V is TRBV6-1, with 13 bases that match TRBD2. Germline V gives CDR1 MNHNS, CDR2 SASEGT. After removal of 3 bases from V and 5 bases from J, the junction contained 9 bases not matched to a gene. The CDR3 contains 17 residues. DNA for the CDR3: TGTGCCAGCAGTGAGAGGACTAGCGGGGGCCCACGGGAGACCCAGTACTTC. Translation gives CASSERTSGGPRETQYF.

The chain employs TRBV29-1 and TRBJ1-1; the match to TRBD1 covers 8 bases. The CDR3 runs 13 residues. After removal of 4 bases from V and 2 bases from J, the junction contained 3 bases not matched to a gene. Germline V gives CDR1 SQVTM, CDR2 ANQGSEA. CDR3 loop: CSVVTGVNTEAFF. DNA of the CDR3: TGCAGCGTTGTGACAGGGGTTAACACTGAAGCTTTCTTT.

This clonotype was observed a handful of times. The chain has TRBV7-8 and TRBJ2-7; 12 positions match TRBD2. V lost 4 bases and J lost 0; bases outside the gene matches: 13. This CDR3 is built from 19 residues. Per the germline V gene, CDR1 is SGHVS and CDR2 is FQNEAQ. CDR3 region: CASSYSPSRTSGTSYEQYF. The CDR3 DNA sequence: TGTGCCAGCAGCTACTCTCCCTCTCGGACTAGCGGGACCTCCTACGAGCAGTACTTC.

The DNA of the CDR3 is TGTGCCAGCACAGGGTCCCAGGGGGACATTCAGTACTTC. Its protein is CASTGSQGDIQYF. V and J are TRBV6-5 and TRBJ2-4, with 7 bases matching TRBD1. The ends lost 7 bases at V and 8 bases at J; junction bases unmatched: 8. Germline CDR1 and CDR2: MNHEY and SVGAGI. The CDR3 is 13 amino acids.

The chain has TRBV6-5 and TRBJ2-3, with 7 positions matching TRBD1. V shed 0 bases and J 1 base; nucleotides not matched to a gene: 4. Germline assignment: CDR1 MNHEY and CDR2 SVGAGI. CDR3 size: 16 residues. The DNA of the CDR3 is TGTGCCAGCAGTTACTCCGGGACAGACGGCACAGATACGCAGTATTTT. Its protein product is CASSYSGTDGTDTQYF.

The chain uses TRBV4-3 and TRBJ2-3; possibly TRBD2 for D (6 bases). Trimming stripped 1 base from V and 3 bases from J, with 8 bases between. The CDR3 has 14 residues. Germline CDR1 is LGHNA and CDR2 is YSLEER. CDR3 sequence: CASSQAEGTDTQYF. As DNA, the CDR3 is TGCGCCAGCAGCCAAGCGGAGGGGACAGATACGCAGTATTTT.

This chain uses TRBV12-3 or TRBV12-4 with TRBJ2-3; D may be TRBD2 (5 bases). Trimming removed 10 bases at V and 11 bases at J, with 19 bases between. The CDR3 loop spans 12 amino acids. The CDR3 here is CATSRDGGRQYF. In DNA form, the CDR3 reads TGTGCCACTAGCCGGGATGGAGGACGGCAGTATTTT.

The rearrangement links TRBV7-6 to TRBJ2-1; D may match TRBD1 or TRBD2 (5 bases each). The CDR3 runs to 14 residues. V was trimmed by 5 bases and J by 8 bases, leaving 16 bases between them. Germline V gene lookup returns CDR1 SGHVS and CDR2 FNYEAQ. CDR3 DNA sequence: TGTGCCAGCAGCCGGGACCCCGAATATGATGAGCAGTTCTTC. Translation: CASSRDPEYDEQFF.

This clonotype appeared a few times. V and J are TRBV20-1 and TRBJ2-7, with D unclear. Germline CDR1 and CDR2: DFQATT and SNEGSKA (reference sequence). The CDR3 totals 14 residues. V gave up 0 bases and J gave up 2 bases, with 11 bases separating them. This chain's CDR3 is CSARDRRIPYEQYF. DNA for the CDR3: TGCAGTGCTAGAGATAGGCGGATCCCCTACGAGCAGTACTTC.

This clonotype occurred a few times. The CDR3 DNA reads as TGCGCCAGCTTGAGACTAGCGGGTAGCACAGATACGCAGTATTTT. Its protein product is CASLRLAGSTDTQYF. This rearrangement joins TRBV5-1 to TRBJ2-3; 10 nucleotides agree with TRBD2. V was pared by 7 bases and J by 0 bases, with 5 bases of the junction left unmatched. CDR3 length: 15 residues. Per the germline V gene, CDR1 is SGHRS and CDR2 is YFSETQ.

The chain is built from TRBV29-1 and TRBJ2-2; no clear D. CDR3 length: 10 amino acids. Germline CDR1 is SQVTM and CDR2 is ANQGSEA. Trimming took 4 bases from V and 7 from J, leaving 4 bases between them. The CDR3 reads CSVVNGELFF. The CDR3 nucleotides are TGCAGCGTTGTCAACGGGGAGCTGTTTTTT.

The V and J genes are TRBV9 and TRBJ2-3; D might be TRBD1 or TRBD2, each matching 6 bases. Germline CDR1 is SGDLS and CDR2 is YYNGEE. CDR3 length equals 14 residues. Trimming left V 1 base short and J 4 bases short, with 10 bases between. In DNA form, the CDR3 reads TGTGCCAGCAGCGTAATGGGGGGCCCAGATACGCAGTATTTT. This gives the protein CASSVMGGPDTQYF.

This clonotype was observed a handful of times. The rearrangement joins TRBV5-1 to TRBJ2-1, with 10 positions matching TRBD2. There are 16 residues in the CDR3. Germline V gene sequence: CDR1 SGHRS, CDR2 YFSETQ. The V gene end was trimmed by 1 base and the J gene end by 8 bases; junction bases not matched to a gene: 9. This CDR3 reads CASSLRGLAELDEQFF. The DNA of the CDR3 is TGCGCCAGCAGCTTGCGCGGACTAGCGGAGCTCGATGAGCAGTTCTTC.